This record covers a single T cell receptor (beta chain). The data belong to a study of blood T cell repertoires in COVID-19. V lost 1 base to trimming and J lost 4 bases, with 4 bases between them. Germline lookup yields CDR1 SGHAT and CDR2 FQNNGV. The CDR3 contains 13 residues. Libraries were prepared by immunoSEQ multiplex PCR; TCRdb keeps only in-frame clonotypes and omits some of them. Among fewer than 300,000 clones listed, about nine tenths were seen once. Sequencing was performed on peripheral blood. This TCR was recovered from a young adult with COVID-19, enrolled during active disease. V gene TRBV11-2 combines with J gene TRBJ2-2; D gene ambiguous. The CDR3 loop reads CASSLGVTGELFF. CDR3 nucleotide sequence: TGTGCCAGCAGCTTAGGCGTCACCGGGGAGCTGTTTTTT.